This T cell receptor (beta chain) was retrieved from a study of T cells in localized non-small cell lung cancer. Clones were read by immunoSEQ multiplex PCR, and TCRdb kept only the in-frame ones, dropping some. This table holds roughly 30,000 clones, roughly 90% found once. Germline CDR1 reads SGDLS; CDR2 reads YYNGEE. V dropped 4 bases and J dropped 3 bases, with 13 bases sitting between them. The CDR3 has 14 amino acids. This sequence originates from a female donor of 60 years or more with stage I lung adenocarcinoma. Sequenced here: peripheral blood, sampled before any cancer treatment. The chain carries TRBV9 and TRBJ1-1; D gene unclear. The DNA for the CDR3 is TGTGCCAGCAGCCCCAGATCTAGGGACACTGAAGCTTTCTTT. Residues: CASSPRSRDTEAFF.